These 8 T cell receptor beta chains were all obtained from the same sample, sequenced in a study. Using its own MiXCR run on the RT-PCR reads, TCRdb lists one record per CDR3 protein. Of more than 550,000 distinct CDR3 sequences listed, over 12% are singletons. Source material: memory CD4+ T cells from blood. All receptors derive from a female donor in good health, serving as a healthy control.

The rearrangement joins TRBV12-3 or TRBV12-4 to TRBJ2-2; TRBD1 matches at 9 bases. The CDR3 is 15 amino acids. The junction had 9 bases not matched to a gene; V was cut back by 8 bases and J by 5 bases. The CDR3 region has the DNA TGTGCCAGCCTAAGCGGACAGGGGTGGACCGGGGAGCTGTTTTTT. Translating it yields CASLSGQGWTGELFF.

The CDR3 loop is CASSWSSGADTQYF. The DNA for the CDR3 is TGCGCCAGCAGCTGGAGTAGCGGAGCCGATACGCAGTATTTT. The chain combines TRBV5-1 with TRBJ2-3; tentative D call: TRBD2 (6 bases). Per the germline V gene, CDR1 is SGHRS and CDR2 is YFSETQ. The CDR3 loop spans 14 amino acids. With 3 bases removed from V and 6 bases from J, the gap between germline ends came to 14 bases.

This clonotype was picked up a small number of times. V and J are TRBV7-3 and TRBJ2-1; no definite D call. CDR3 size: 14 residues. The ends were cut back, 5 bases at V and 0 bases at J, with 8 bases in the middle. Germline CDR1 SGHTA, CDR2 FQGTGA. The CDR3 loop reads CASSLGPSYNEQFF. For the CDR3, the DNA is TGTGCCAGCAGCCTCGGACCCTCCTACAATGAGCAGTTCTTC.

This clonotype was counted ten times or more. This chain connects TRBV27 to TRBJ2-7; no clear D gene. CDR1 is MNHEY and CDR2 is SMNVEV in the germline V gene (reference sequence). The CDR3 sequence is 11 residues long. The ends were cut back, 5 bases at V and 8 bases at J, with 10 bases in the middle. The CDR3 here is CASSVTAKQYF. The CDR3 coding sequence is TGTGCCAGCAGTGTAACAGCTAAGCAGTACTTC.

V gene TRBV3-1 combines with J gene TRBJ2-7; D not certain. The CDR3 extends over 11 amino acids. The germline gives CDR1 LGHDT, CDR2 YNNKEL (reference sequence). V lost 0 bases and J 7 bases, leaving 4 bases between the germline ends. CDR3 loop: CASSQEREQYF. CDR3 coding DNA: TGTGCCAGCAGCCAAGAGAGGGAGCAGTACTTC.

This chain uses TRBV20-1 with TRBJ2-3, with no clear D. This CDR3 contains 13 residues. Germline V CDR1 and CDR2: DFQATT, SNEGSKA (reference sequence). V dropped 5 bases and J dropped 3 bases, with 12 bases sitting between them. The CDR3 coding sequence is TGCAGTGCTTCCTATTCGGGTACAGATACGCAGTATTTT. This translates into CSASYSGTDTQYF.

The rearrangement uses TRBV4-1 and TRBJ1-5, with 11 nucleotides matching TRBD1. CDR1 is MGHRA, CDR2 YSYEKL, per germline. CDR3 length: 15 amino acids. The trim removed 2 bases at V and 11 bases at J, leaving 8 bases unmatched. CDR3 DNA: TGCGCCAGCAGCCAATGGGACAGGGGGATAGAGACCCAGCATTTT. It specifies CASSQWDRGIETQHF.

This rearrangement joins TRBV20-1 to TRBJ2-3; D could derive from TRBD1 or TRBD2 (5 bases each). The germline V gene encodes CDR1 DFQATT and CDR2 SNEGSKA (reference sequence). The CDR3 is made up of 15 amino acids. Trimming took off 5 bases at V and 0 bases at J, with 15 bases between the two ends. The CDR3 sequence is CSALGGGTSTDTQYF. CDR3 nucleotide sequence: TGCAGTGCTTTGGGTGGGGGAACCAGCACAGATACGCAGTATTTT.